The rows below give T cell receptor beta chains drawn from one sample of a study of blood T cell repertoires in COVID-19. Method: immunoSEQ multiplex PCR; TCRdb's copy keeps in-frame clones and lacks some. This table has 150,000 to 200,000 clones, approximately 79% appearing once. The specimen sequenced was peripheral blood. The receptors shown here come from a woman aged 70 to 79 with acute or convalescent COVID-19. Both conserved end residues are part of each CDR3. A D gene is named only where the DNA matches it firmly. The size entry is marked missing in some rows and otherwise reads once, few, many or a size class.

CDR3 DNA: TGTGCCAGCGAGAAAGGACACCTTAGCAATCAGCCCCAGCATTTT
CDR3 protein: CASEKGHLSNQPQHF
clone size: .
D gene: .
J gene: TRBJ1-5
CDR3 length: 15
V gene: TRBV5-8

CDR3 DNA: TGTGCCAGCAGTTACCGAGTAGCAGAGACCCAGTACTTC
CDR3 protein: CASSYRVAETQYF
clone size: few
D gene: .
J gene: TRBJ2-5
CDR3 length: 13
V gene: TRBV27

CDR3 DNA: TGTGCCAGCAGCCAAGTGGCCAATTACAATGAGCAGTTCTTC
CDR3 protein: CASSQVANYNEQFF
clone size: .
D gene: .
J gene: TRBJ2-1
CDR3 length: 14
V gene: TRBV4-2

CDR3 DNA: TGTGCCAGCAGCTTGGGGCGGATCTCTGGAAACACCATATATTTT
CDR3 protein: CASSLGRISGNTIYF
clone size: .
D gene: .
J gene: TRBJ1-3
CDR3 length: 15
V gene: TRBV5-6

CDR3 DNA: TGTGCCACCAGCAACACAGATACGCAGTATTTT
CDR3 protein: CATSNTDTQYF
clone size: .
D gene: .
J gene: TRBJ2-3
CDR3 length: 11
V gene: TRBV24-1

CDR3 DNA: TGTGCCATCAGTGAGTCGGGAGTAGGTTTTAAGGCGGATACGCAGTATTTT
CDR3 protein: CAISESGVGFKADTQYF
clone size: .
D gene: .
J gene: TRBJ2-3
CDR3 length: 17
V gene: TRBV10-3

CDR3 DNA: TGTGCCAGTAGTACCTTGCGGGAGCCATCTCAGCCCCAGCATTTT
CDR3 protein: CASSTLREPSQPQHF
clone size: .
D gene: .
J gene: TRBJ1-5
CDR3 length: 15
V gene: TRBV19

CDR3 DNA: TGTGCCAGCTCAGATACAAAGTGCGGTGAAAAACTGTTTTTT
CDR3 protein: CASSDTKCGEKLFF
clone size: once
D gene: .
J gene: TRBJ1-4
CDR3 length: 14
V gene: TRBV18

CDR3 DNA: TGTGCCAGCAGGGGACAGGGTAGGACCCAGTACTTC
CDR3 protein: CASRGQGRTQYF
clone size: .
D gene: TRBD1
J gene: TRBJ2-5
CDR3 length: 12
V gene: TRBV2

CDR3 DNA: TGTGCCAGCAGTCCCGGGAGGGGGACCAATCAGCCCCAGCATTTT
CDR3 protein: CASSPGRGTNQPQHF
clone size: .
D gene: .
J gene: TRBJ1-5
CDR3 length: 15
V gene: TRBV25-1

CDR3 DNA: TGTGCCAGCAGCTCAGGACAGGCGTTGTCCTACAATGAGCAGTTCTTC
CDR3 protein: CASSSGQALSYNEQFF
clone size: .
D gene: TRBD1
J gene: TRBJ2-1
CDR3 length: 16
V gene: TRBV7-9

CDR3 DNA: TGCAGTGCTAGTGGGGTAGCGGGAGGGCCTAGTGAGCAGTTCTTC
CDR3 protein: CSASGVAGGPSEQFF
clone size: few
D gene: TRBD2
J gene: TRBJ2-1
CDR3 length: 15
V gene: TRBV20-1

CDR3 DNA: TGTGCCAGCAGCCCTACTAGCGGGGACACAGATACGCAGTATTTT
CDR3 protein: CASSPTSGDTDTQYF
clone size: .
D gene: TRBD2
J gene: TRBJ2-3
CDR3 length: 15
V gene: TRBV11-3

CDR3 DNA: TGTGCCAGCAGGGGGGGACCCCAAGAGACCCAGTACTTC
CDR3 protein: CASRGGPQETQYF
clone size: .
D gene: .
J gene: TRBJ2-5
CDR3 length: 13
V gene: TRBV7-3

CDR3 DNA: TGTGCCAGCAGTTTGGCCAGACAGGGCACTGAAGCTTTCTTT
CDR3 protein: CASSLARQGTEAFF
clone size: few
D gene: TRBD1
J gene: TRBJ1-1
CDR3 length: 14
V gene: TRBV28

CDR3 DNA: TGTGCCAGTAGTATGAGGGGACAGTTTGAAGCTTTCTTT
CDR3 protein: CASSMRGQFEAFF
clone size: .
D gene: TRBD1
J gene: TRBJ1-1
CDR3 length: 13
V gene: TRBV19

CDR3 DNA: TGTGCTAGTGGGTCTCCGGGCGCGGACCAGGGATATGGCTACACCTTC
CDR3 protein: CASGSPGADQGYGYTF
clone size: .
D gene: .
J gene: TRBJ1-2
CDR3 length: 16
V gene: TRBV12-5

CDR3 DNA: TGTGCCAGCAAAGCCGGGACAGGGCCTTTTAATGAAAAACTGTTTTTT
CDR3 protein: CASKAGTGPFNEKLFF
clone size: few
D gene: TRBD1
J gene: TRBJ1-4
CDR3 length: 16
V gene: TRBV5-6

CDR3 DNA: TGTGCCAGTAGTACAAAATTGACAGCGCCCGCCTTTTCTGAAGCTTTCTTT
CDR3 protein: CASSTKLTAPAFSEAFF
clone size: .
D gene: .
J gene: TRBJ1-1
CDR3 length: 17
V gene: TRBV19

CDR3 DNA: TGTGCCAGCAGCTTATCCGGGGATCCGAGTTCCGAGCAGTACTTC
CDR3 protein: CASSLSGDPSSEQYF
clone size: once
D gene: .
J gene: TRBJ2-7
CDR3 length: 15
V gene: TRBV7-8